These 19 T cell receptor beta chains came from one sample sequenced in a study of blood T cell repertoires in COVID-19. Some clones are missing from TCRdb's copy, which holds only in-frame ones; the method was immunoSEQ multiplex PCR. The data show about 210,000 clones, approximately 85% seen once. The sequencing sample was made of peripheral blood. The receptors stem from a woman in her seventies with COVID-19, enrolled during active disease.

The chain combines TRBV7-8 with TRBJ2-7; D is perhaps TRBD2 (5 bases). This CDR3 has 14 residues. Germline V lookup: CDR1 SGHVS, CDR2 FQNEAQ. Trimming removed 2 bases from V and 3 bases from J, with 11 bases in between. The CDR3 region has the DNA TGTGCCAGCAGCTTAATGGGAGTAGGCTACGAGCAGTACTTC. This sequence encodes CASSLMGVGYEQYF.

This clone was seen a single time. This chain links TRBV4-1 with TRBJ1-4; TRBD1 agrees at 7 bases. This CDR3 contains 15 residues. V lost 6 bases and J lost 3; bases outside the gene matches: 7. CDR1 and CDR2 from the germline V gene are MGHRA and YSYEKL. CDR3 sequence reads: CASRFRGQPNEKLFF. In DNA form, the CDR3 reads TGCGCCAGCAGGTTTAGGGGACAGCCTAATGAAAAACTGTTTTTT.

This chain connects TRBV7-2 to TRBJ2-1; 9 nucleotides match TRBD2. V gave up 3 bases and J gave up 0 bases; unmatched junction bases: 0. The CDR3 spans 15 residues. Looked up from germline, CDR1 is SGHTA and CDR2 is FQGNSA. CDR3 sequence: CASSLGLASYNEQFF. DNA for the CDR3: TGTGCCAGCAGCTTGGGACTAGCCTCCTACAATGAGCAGTTCTTC.

The table lists this clone with a count of one. The chain has TRBV14 and TRBJ1-5; D uncertain. There are 13 residues in the CDR3. With 2 bases removed from V and 3 bases from J, the gap between germline ends came to 5 bases. Germline CDR1 and CDR2: SGHDN and FVKESK. The CDR3 spells CASSQSFNQPQHF. Here the CDR3 DNA reads TGTGCCAGCAGCCAATCTTTCAATCAGCCCCAGCATTTT.

CDR3 in DNA: TGTGCCAGTAGTATGGGGACAGGGGCATATGGCATTCAGTACTTC. This encodes CASSMGTGAYGIQYF. The rearrangement uses TRBV19 and TRBJ2-4, with TRBD1 matching over 10 bases. J was trimmed by 9 bases and V by 3 bases; bases with no gene match: 8. The CDR3 loop spans 15 amino acids. Per germline, CDR1 LNHDA and CDR2 SQIVND (reference sequence).

The V call is TRBV5-1, the J call TRBJ2-2; weak D call: TRBD2 (6 bases). This CDR3 has 15 residues. V lost 0 bases, J lost 7 bases, and 13 bases lay in between. Germline V gene lookup returns CDR1 SGHRS and CDR2 YFSETQ. The DNA of the CDR3 is TGCGCCAGCAGCTTGGACACTAGCAGTGGCGGGGAGCTGTTTTTT. This encodes CASSLDTSSGGELFF.

The gene calls are TRBV11-2 and TRBJ2-7; a possible D gene is TRBD2 (5 bases). Trimming left V 5 bases short and J 9 bases short, with 17 bases between. Germline CDR1 is SGHAT and CDR2 is FQNNGV. The CDR3 spans 13 residues. The CDR3 DNA reads TGTGCCAGCAGCATAACCGGGATTGAGGGGCAGTACTTC. This encodes CASSITGIEGQYF.

The V and J genes are TRBV18 and TRBJ1-1; D gene unclear. Per germline, CDR1 KGHSH and CDR2 LQKENI. V was pared by 3 bases and J by 0 bases, with 5 bases between. The length of the CDR3 is 13 residues. The CDR3 nucleotides read TGTGCCAGCTCACCTCTTATGAACACTGAAGCTTTCTTT. This translates into CASSPLMNTEAFF.

This chain connects TRBV21-1 to TRBJ1-3; TRBD1, as called in the table, went unchecked against the DNA. TRBV21-1 is designated a pseudogene. This CDR3 comprises 17 residues. The CDR3 here is CASSKEGQGKRGNTIYF. The CDR3 DNA sequence: TGTGCCAGCAGCAAAGAGGGACAGGGGAAGAGGGGAAACACCATATATTTT.

This chain uses TRBV28 with TRBJ2-2; 7 positions match TRBD1. CDR3 length: 14 amino acids. Germline V gene sequence: CDR1 MDHEN, CDR2 SYDVKM. With 10 bases clipped from V and 1 base from J, the junction kept 6 bases outside the gene matches. Here the CDR3 reads CATLDRENTGELFF. The CDR3 nucleotides are TGTGCCACCCTTGACAGGGAGAACACCGGGGAGCTGTTTTTT.

This chain joins TRBV9 and TRBJ1-2; 10 bases match TRBD1. The trim removed 0 bases at V and 4 bases at J, leaving 3 bases unmatched. CDR1 and CDR2 (germline): SGDLS, YYNGEE. The CDR3 is 15 residues long. The CDR3 nucleotides are TGTGCCAGCAGCGTAGGACAGGGGGCGCGCTATGGCTACACCTTC. It translates to CASSVGQGARYGYTF.

V usage is TRBV7-8 and J usage is TRBJ2-1, with D perhaps TRBD2 (6 bases). This CDR3 is built from 15 residues. The V end was cut by 5 bases, the J end by 7 bases, with 18 bases between. Germline V gives CDR1 SGHVS, CDR2 FQNEAQ. The CDR3 here is CASSRGILASNEQFF. CDR3 DNA: TGTGCCAGCAGCCGAGGGATTCTAGCGTCGAATGAGCAGTTCTTC.

The rearrangement links TRBV5-1 to TRBJ1-6, with 10 positions matching TRBD1. Germline V gene data show CDR1 as SGHRS and CDR2 as YFSETQ. This CDR3 is 20 amino acids long. After removal of 2 bases from V and 8 bases from J, the junction contained 19 bases not matched to a gene. The CDR3 here is CASSFDIRDRGRGGYSPLHF. The CDR3, as DNA: TGCGCCAGCAGCTTTGATATCCGGGACAGGGGCCGTGGCGGCTATTCACCCCTCCACTTT.

The V call is TRBV7-9, the J call TRBJ2-1, with D unresolved. Looked up from germline, CDR1 is SEHNR and CDR2 is FQNEAQ (reference sequence). The CDR3 is 12 amino acids. V gave up 3 bases and J gave up 7 bases, with 7 bases separating them. Here the CDR3 reads CASSFQVNEQFF. In nucleotides, the CDR3 is TGTGCCAGCAGCTTTCAGGTGAATGAGCAGTTCTTC. Filled out from reference TRBV7-9 and TRBJ2-1, the complete variable domain reads DTGVSQNPRHKITKRGQNVTFRCDPISEHNRLYWYRQTLGQGPEFLTYFQNEAQLEKSRLLSDRFSAERPKGSFSTLEIQRTEQGDSAMYLCASSFQVNEQFFGPGTRLTVL.

This clone was seen a single time. The chain combines TRBV28 with TRBJ1-2; 11 bases map to TRBD1. V lost 6 bases, J lost 4 bases, and 7 bases stayed unmatched. Germline CDR1 is MDHEN and CDR2 is SYDVKM. CDR3 size: 15 residues. DNA for the CDR3: TGTGCCAGCAGGGTCGGACAGGGGGCAGCCTATGGCTACACCTTC. Its translation: CASRVGQGAAYGYTF.

The chain links TRBV19 to TRBJ2-1; 10 nucleotides line up with TRBD2. V was pared by 3 bases and J by 5 bases, with 10 bases of the junction left unmatched. The CDR3 extends over 17 amino acids. CDR1 and CDR2 from the germline V gene are LNHDA and SQIVND (reference sequence). The DNA for the CDR3 is TGTGCCAGTAGTATTGTTCCCCGAGCGGGAGGGCACAATGAGCAGTTCTTC. Translation gives CASSIVPRAGGHNEQFF.

This clone was seen more than once but under ten times. The CDR3 sequence is CAWSGQGGNEQFF. The CDR3 nucleotides read TGTGCCTGGAGCGGACAGGGTGGAAATGAGCAGTTCTTC. The chain employs TRBV30 and TRBJ2-1; 8 positions match TRBD1. V was pared by 3 bases and J by 7 bases, with 5 bases of the junction left unmatched. The germline CDR1 and CDR2 sequences are GTSNPN and SVGIG (reference sequence). This CDR3 has 13 residues. Looking up the rest from reference TRBV30 and TRBJ2-1 gives the full variable domain: SQTIHQWPATLVQPVGSPLSLECTVEGTSNPNLYWYRQAAGRGLQLLFYSVGIGQISSEVPQNLSASRPQDRQFILSSKKLLLSDSGFYLCAWSGQGGNEQFFGPGTRLTVL.

In regard to this clone: This CDR3 is also generated by other DNA sequences in the sample. The CDR3 region is CASSTSPGSSYNEQFF. Written as DNA, the CDR3 is TGTGCCAGCAGTACCTCACCAGGTTCCTCCTACAATGAGCAGTTCTTC. The rearrangement uses TRBV7-2 and TRBJ2-1; the D is unclear. Germline V CDR1 and CDR2: SGHTA, FQGNSA. V was clipped by 6 bases and J by 0 bases, with 15 bases between them. This CDR3 region has 16 residues.

The V gene is TRBV6-1, the J gene TRBJ2-7; possibly TRBD2 for D (6 bases). Deletions cut 1 base from V and 2 bases from J, with 9 bases between. This CDR3 contains 14 residues. Germline V gives CDR1 MNHNS, CDR2 SASEGT. CDR3 sequence reads: CASSEDGGAYEQYF. For the CDR3, the DNA is TGTGCCAGCAGTGAAGACGGGGGTGCCTACGAGCAGTACTTC.